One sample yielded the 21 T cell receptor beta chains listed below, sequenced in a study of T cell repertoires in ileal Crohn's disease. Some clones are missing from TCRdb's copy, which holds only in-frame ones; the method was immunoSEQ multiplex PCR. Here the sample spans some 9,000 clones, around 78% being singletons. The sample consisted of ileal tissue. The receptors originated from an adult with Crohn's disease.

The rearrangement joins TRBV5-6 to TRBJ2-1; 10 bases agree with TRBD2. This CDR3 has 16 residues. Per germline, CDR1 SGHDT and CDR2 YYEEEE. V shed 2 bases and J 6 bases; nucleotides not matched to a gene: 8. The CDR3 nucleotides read TGTGCCAGCAGCTTCCCGGGACTAGCGTTTAGCAATGAGCAGTTCTTC. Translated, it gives CASSFPGLAFSNEQFF.

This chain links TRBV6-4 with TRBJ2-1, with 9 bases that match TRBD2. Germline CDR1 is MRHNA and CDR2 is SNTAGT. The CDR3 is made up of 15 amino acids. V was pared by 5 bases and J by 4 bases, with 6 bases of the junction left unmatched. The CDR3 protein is CASSSETSGYNEQFF. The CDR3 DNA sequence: TGTGCCAGCAGTAGTGAGACTAGCGGATACAATGAGCAGTTCTTC.

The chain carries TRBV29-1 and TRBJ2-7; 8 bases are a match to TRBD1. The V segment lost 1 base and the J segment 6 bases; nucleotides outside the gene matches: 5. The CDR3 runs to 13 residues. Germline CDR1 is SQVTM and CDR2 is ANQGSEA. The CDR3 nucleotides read TGCAGCGTTGAAGGGCAGGGGGCAGGCGAGCAGTACTTC. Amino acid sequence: CSVEGQGAGEQYF.

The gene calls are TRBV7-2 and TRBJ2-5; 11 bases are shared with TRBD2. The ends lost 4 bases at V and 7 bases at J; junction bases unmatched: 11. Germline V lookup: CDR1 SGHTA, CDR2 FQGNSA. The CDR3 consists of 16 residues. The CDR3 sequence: CASSSGTSGAKGTQYF. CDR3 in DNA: TGTGCCAGCAGCTCGGGGACTAGCGGCGCTAAGGGGACCCAGTACTTC.

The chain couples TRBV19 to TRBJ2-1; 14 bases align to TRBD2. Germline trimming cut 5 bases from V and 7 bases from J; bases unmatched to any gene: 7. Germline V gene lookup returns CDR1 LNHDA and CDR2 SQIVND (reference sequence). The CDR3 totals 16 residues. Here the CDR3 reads CASSLLGTSGSNEQFF. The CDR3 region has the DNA TGTGCCAGTAGTCTGCTGGGGACTAGCGGGAGTAATGAGCAGTTCTTC.

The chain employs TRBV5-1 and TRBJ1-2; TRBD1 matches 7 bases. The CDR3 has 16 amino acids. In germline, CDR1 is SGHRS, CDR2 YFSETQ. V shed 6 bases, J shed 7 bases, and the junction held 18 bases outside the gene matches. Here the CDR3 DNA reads TGCGCCAGCACAGAGGCCCCGACAGGGCATATCTCTGGCTACACCTTC. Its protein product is CASTEAPTGHISGYTF.

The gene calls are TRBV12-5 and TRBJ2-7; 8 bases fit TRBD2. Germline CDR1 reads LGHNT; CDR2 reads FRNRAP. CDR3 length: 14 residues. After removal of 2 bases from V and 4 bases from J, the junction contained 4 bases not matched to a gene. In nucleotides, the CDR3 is TGTGCTAGTGGTTTGACGGGAGGGCAGTACGAGCAGTACTTC. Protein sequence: CASGLTGGQYEQYF.

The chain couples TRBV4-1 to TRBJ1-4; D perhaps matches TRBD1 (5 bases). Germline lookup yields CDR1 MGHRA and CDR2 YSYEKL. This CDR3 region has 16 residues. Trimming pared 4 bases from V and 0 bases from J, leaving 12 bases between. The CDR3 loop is CASSLGVGPTNEKLFF. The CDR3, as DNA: TGCGCCAGCAGCCTAGGGGTGGGGCCAACTAATGAAAAACTGTTTTTT.

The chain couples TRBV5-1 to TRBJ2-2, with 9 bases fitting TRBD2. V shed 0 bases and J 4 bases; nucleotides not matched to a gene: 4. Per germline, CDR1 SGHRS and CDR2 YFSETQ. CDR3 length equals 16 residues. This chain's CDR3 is CASSLVAGEGTGELFF. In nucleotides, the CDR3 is TGCGCCAGCAGCTTGGTAGCGGGAGAGGGCACCGGGGAGCTGTTTTTT.

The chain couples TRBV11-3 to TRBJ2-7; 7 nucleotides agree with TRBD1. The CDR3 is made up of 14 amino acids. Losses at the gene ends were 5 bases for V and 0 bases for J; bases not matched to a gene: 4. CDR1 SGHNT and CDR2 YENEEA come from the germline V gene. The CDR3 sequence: CASSPTGISYEQYF. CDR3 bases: TGTGCCAGCAGCCCGACAGGGATCTCCTACGAGCAGTACTTC.

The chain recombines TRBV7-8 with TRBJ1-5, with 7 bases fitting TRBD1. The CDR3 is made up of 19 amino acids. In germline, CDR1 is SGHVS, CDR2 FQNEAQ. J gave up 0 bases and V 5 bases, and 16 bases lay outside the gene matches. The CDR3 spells CASSARTATGALSNQPQHF. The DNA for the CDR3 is TGTGCCAGCAGCGCCCGCACGGCCACAGGGGCCCTTAGCAATCAGCCCCAGCATTTT.

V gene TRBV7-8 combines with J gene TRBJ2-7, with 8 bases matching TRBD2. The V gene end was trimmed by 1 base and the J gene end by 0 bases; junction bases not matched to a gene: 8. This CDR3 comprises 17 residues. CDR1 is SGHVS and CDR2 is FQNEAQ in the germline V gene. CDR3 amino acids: CASSLEVASGFSYEQYF. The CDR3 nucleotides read TGTGCCAGCAGCTTAGAGGTCGCTAGCGGGTTCTCCTACGAGCAGTACTTC.

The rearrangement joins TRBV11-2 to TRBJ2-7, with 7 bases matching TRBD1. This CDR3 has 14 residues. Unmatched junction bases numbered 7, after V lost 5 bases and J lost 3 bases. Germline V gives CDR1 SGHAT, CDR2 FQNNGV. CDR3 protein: CASSPRTGHYEQYF. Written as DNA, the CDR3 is TGTGCCAGCAGCCCACGGACAGGCCACTACGAGCAGTACTTC.

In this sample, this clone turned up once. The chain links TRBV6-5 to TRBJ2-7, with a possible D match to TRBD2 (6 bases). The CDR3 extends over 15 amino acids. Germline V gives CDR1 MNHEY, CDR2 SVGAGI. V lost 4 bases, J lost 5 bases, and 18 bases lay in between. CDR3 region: CASSSDLGAGHEQYF. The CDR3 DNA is TGTGCCAGCAGTTCGGATTTAGGTGCGGGACACGAGCAGTACTTC.

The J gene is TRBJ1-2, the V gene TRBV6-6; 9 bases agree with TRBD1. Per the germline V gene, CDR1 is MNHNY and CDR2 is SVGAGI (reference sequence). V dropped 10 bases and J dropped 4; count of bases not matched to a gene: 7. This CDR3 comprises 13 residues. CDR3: CANSGTGIYGYTF. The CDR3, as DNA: TGTGCCAACTCGGGGACAGGGATCTATGGCTACACCTTC.

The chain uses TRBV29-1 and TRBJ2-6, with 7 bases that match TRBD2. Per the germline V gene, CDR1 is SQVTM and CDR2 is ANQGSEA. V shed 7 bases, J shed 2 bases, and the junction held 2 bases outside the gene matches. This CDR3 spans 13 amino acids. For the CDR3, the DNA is TGCAGCGCCCGGGAGGCTGGGGCCAACGTCCTGACTTTC. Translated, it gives CSAREAGANVLTF.

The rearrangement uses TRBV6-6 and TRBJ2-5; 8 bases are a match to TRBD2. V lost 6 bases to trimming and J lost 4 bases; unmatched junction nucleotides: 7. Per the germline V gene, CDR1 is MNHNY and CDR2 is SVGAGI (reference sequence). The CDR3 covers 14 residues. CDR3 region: CASRGSGGGETQYF. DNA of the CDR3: TGTGCCAGCAGAGGATCGGGGGGGGGAGAGACCCAGTACTTC.

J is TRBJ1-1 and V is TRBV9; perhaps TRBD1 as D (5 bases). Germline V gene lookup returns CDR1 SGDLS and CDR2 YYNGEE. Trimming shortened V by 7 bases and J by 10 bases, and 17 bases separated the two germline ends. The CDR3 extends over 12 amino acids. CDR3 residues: CASGGGGSGAFF. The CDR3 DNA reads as TGTGCCAGCGGAGGCGGGGGGTCGGGAGCTTTCTTT.

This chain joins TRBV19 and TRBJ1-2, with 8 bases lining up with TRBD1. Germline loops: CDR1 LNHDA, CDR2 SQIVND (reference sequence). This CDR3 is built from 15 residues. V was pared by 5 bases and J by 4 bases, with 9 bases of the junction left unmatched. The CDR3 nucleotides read TGTGCCAGTAGTGAATGGGCCAGGGGGCTCTATGGCTACACCTTC. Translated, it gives CASSEWARGLYGYTF. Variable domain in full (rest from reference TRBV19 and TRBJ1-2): DGGITQSPKYLFRKEGQNVTLSCEQNLNHDAMYWYRQDPGQGLRLIYYSQIVNDFQKGDIAEGYSVSREKKESFPLTVTSAQKNPTAFYLCASSEWARGLYGYTFGSGTRLTVV.

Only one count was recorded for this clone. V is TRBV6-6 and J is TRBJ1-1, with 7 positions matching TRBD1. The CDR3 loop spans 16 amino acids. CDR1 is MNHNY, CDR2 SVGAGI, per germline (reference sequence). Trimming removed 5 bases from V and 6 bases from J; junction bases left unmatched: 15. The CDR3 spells CASSARGLGQSPEAFF. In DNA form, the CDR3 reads TGTGCCAGCAGTGCAAGGGGGTTGGGACAGTCACCTGAAGCTTTCTTT.

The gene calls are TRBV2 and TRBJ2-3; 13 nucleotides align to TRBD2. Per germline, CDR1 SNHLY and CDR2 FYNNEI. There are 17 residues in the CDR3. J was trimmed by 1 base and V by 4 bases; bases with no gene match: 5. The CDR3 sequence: CASSVGTSGARTDTQYF. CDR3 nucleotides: TGTGCCAGCAGTGTGGGGACTAGCGGGGCTCGCACAGATACGCAGTATTTT. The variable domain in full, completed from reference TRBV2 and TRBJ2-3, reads EPEVTQTPSHQVTQMGQEVILRCVPISNHLYFYWYRQILGQKVEFLVSFYNNEISEKSEIFDDQFSVERPDGSNFTLKIRSTKLEDSAMYFCASSVGTSGARTDTQYFGPGTRLTVL.